The next 6 T cell receptor beta chains were all read from a single sample in a study of technical replicates of blood from a handful of donors. Sequenced by immunoSEQ multiplex PCR; TCRdb stores in-frame clones only, minus some. The sample yields tens of thousands of clones, roughly 94% seen once. The sequenced material came from T cells isolated from PBMCs. The source is a human donor in good health.

This clone has only a few counts. V and J are TRBV6-4 and TRBJ1-6; 7 nucleotides match TRBD1. Germline CDR1 MRHNA, CDR2 SNTAGT. The CDR3 length is 14 residues. V lost 4 bases to trimming and J lost 10 bases; unmatched junction nucleotides: 7. CDR3 residues: CASSAQGGGSPLHF. In nucleotides, the CDR3 is TGTGCCAGCAGTGCCCAGGGGGGAGGCTCACCCCTCCACTTT.

This sequence joins TRBV6-4 and TRBJ2-3; 7 nucleotides agree with TRBD1. The germline V gene has CDR1 MRHNA and CDR2 SNTAGT. V was clipped by 4 bases and J by 3 bases; unmatched bases: 7. The CDR3 covers 15 residues. In DNA, the CDR3 is TGTGCCAGCAGTGCGGGTGCAGGGGGAACAGATACGCAGTATTTT. Translating gives CASSAGAGGTDTQYF.

The chain links TRBV5-6 to TRBJ2-2; a possible D gene is TRBD1 (5 bases). The germline gives CDR1 SGHDT, CDR2 YYEEEE. V shed 2 bases and J shed 1 base, with 6 bases lying between them. The CDR3 is made up of 14 amino acids. CDR3 DNA sequence: TGTGCCAGCAGCTTCGGACAGAACACCGGGGAGCTGTTTTTT. Translated, it gives CASSFGQNTGELFF. The full variable domain, completed using reference TRBV5-6 and TRBJ2-2, is DAGVTQSPTHLIKTRGQQVTLRCSPKSGHDTVSWYQQALGQGPQFIFQYYEEEERQRGNFPDRFSGHQFPNYSSELNVNALLLGDSALYLCASSFGQNTGELFFGEGSRLTVL.

The rearrangement joins TRBV28 to TRBJ1-4, with D maybe TRBD1 (5 bases). Germline assignment: CDR1 MDHEN and CDR2 SYDVKM. V was cut by 9 bases and J by 4 bases, with 18 bases left in between. The CDR3 runs to 15 residues. In DNA, the CDR3 is TGTGCCAGTGACGTCGGAAGGGGACTTAATGAAAAACTGTTTTTT. This codes for CASDVGRGLNEKLFF.

This rearrangement joins TRBV28 to TRBJ1-6, with D maybe TRBD1 (5 bases). The V gene lost 5 bases and the J gene lost 7 bases, with 12 bases spanning the gap. Germline V gene data show CDR1 as MDHEN and CDR2 as SYDVKM. There are 14 residues in the CDR3. The CDR3 DNA reads TGTGCCAGCAGTATAGGGGCTTTAAATTCACCCCTCCACTTT. It codes for CASSIGALNSPLHF.

V usage is TRBV15 and J usage is TRBJ1-4, with D possibly matching TRBD1 (6 bases). Trimming stripped 4 bases from V and 0 bases from J, with 15 bases between. This CDR3 is 17 amino acids long. Per the germline V gene, CDR1 is LNHNV and CDR2 is YYDKDF (reference sequence). The CDR3 region is CATSTYRVGATNEKLFF. The CDR3 nucleotides read TGTGCCACCAGCACCTACAGGGTCGGTGCAACTAATGAAAAACTGTTTTTT.